This T cell receptor (beta chain) was recorded in a study of shared clonotypes between healthy human individuals. In the study's own analysis: Junction-only sequences without quality scores came from ImmunoSEQ, so filtering differed. TCRdb keeps only in-frame clones here, not all; method: immunoSEQ multiplex PCR. The D gene and trimming were derived from the DNA, and the V and J assignments and clone size from that table. This sample has hundreds of thousands of clones, with approximately 73% found just once. The V and J ends lost 5 bases and 0 bases respectively, with 7 bases between them. CDR1 is ENHRY, CDR2 SYGVKD, per germline. This CDR3 has 13 residues.

The source of this sequence is a woman in her 30s in good health. Sequencing was carried out using memory CD4+ T cells sorted from blood. Subset specified: CD45RA-negative fraction. The V and J genes are TRBV10-3 and TRBJ2-5, with a tentative D call TRBD1 (6 bases). In DNA form, the CDR3 reads TGTGCCATCAGTCGGGACAACCAAGAGACCCAGTACTTC. It encodes CAISRDNQETQYF.